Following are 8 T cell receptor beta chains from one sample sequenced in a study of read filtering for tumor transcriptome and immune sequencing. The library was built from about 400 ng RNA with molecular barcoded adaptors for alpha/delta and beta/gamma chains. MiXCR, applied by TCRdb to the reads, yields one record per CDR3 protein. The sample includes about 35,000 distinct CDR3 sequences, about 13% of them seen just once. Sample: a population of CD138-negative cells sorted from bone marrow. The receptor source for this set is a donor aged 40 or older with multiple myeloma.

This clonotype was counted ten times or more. CDR3 nucleotides: TGTGCCATCAGTGAGTCGGGGGGTTCCTATCAGCCCCAGCATTTT. It codes for CAISESGGSYQPQHF. The chain joins TRBV10-3 to TRBJ1-5; tentatively, D is TRBD1 (5 bases). CDR3 size: 15 residues. Germline assignment: CDR1 ENHRY and CDR2 SYGVKD. V shed 0 bases and J shed 5 bases, with 11 bases lying between them.

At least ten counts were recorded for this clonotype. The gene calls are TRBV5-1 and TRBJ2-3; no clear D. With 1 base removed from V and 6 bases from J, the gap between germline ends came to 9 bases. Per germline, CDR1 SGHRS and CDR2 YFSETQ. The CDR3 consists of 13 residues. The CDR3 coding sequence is TGCGCCAGCAGCTTGAGCAGCGCTGATACGCAGTATTTT. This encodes CASSLSSADTQYF.

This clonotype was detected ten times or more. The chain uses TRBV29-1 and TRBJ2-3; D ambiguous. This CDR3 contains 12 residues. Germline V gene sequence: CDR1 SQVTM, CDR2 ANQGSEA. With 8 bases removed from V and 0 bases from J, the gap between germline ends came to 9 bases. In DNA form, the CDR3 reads TGCAGCTCCCTTGATAGCACAGATACGCAGTATTTT. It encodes CSSLDSTDTQYF.

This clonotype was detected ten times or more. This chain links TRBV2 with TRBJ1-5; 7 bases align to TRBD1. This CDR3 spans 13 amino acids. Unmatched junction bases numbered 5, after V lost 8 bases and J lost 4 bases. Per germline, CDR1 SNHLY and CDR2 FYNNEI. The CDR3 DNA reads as TGTGCCAGCGGGACAGCGATAAATCAGCCCCAGCATTTT. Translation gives CASGTAINQPQHF. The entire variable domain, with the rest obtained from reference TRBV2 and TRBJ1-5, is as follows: EPEVTQTPSHQVTQMGQEVILRCVPISNHLYFYWYRQILGQKVEFLVSFYNNEISEKSEIFDDQFSVERPDGSNFTLKIRSTKLEDSAMYFCASGTAINQPQHFGDGTRLSIL.

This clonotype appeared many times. CDR3: CASSPKRVDSTDTQYF. The DNA of the CDR3 is TGTGCCAGCAGTCCCAAGCGGGTTGATAGCACAGATACGCAGTATTTT. V gene TRBV28 combines with J gene TRBJ2-3, with D possibly being TRBD2 (6 bases). Germline V gene lookup returns CDR1 MDHEN and CDR2 SYDVKM. V lost 5 bases to trimming and J lost 0 bases, with 15 bases between them. The CDR3 spans 16 residues.

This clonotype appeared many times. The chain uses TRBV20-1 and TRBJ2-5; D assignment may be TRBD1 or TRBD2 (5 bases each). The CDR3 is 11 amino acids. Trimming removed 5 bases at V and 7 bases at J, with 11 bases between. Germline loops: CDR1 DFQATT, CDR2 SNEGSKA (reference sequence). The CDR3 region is CSAEGSGTQYF. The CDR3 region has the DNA TGCAGTGCTGAGGGGAGTGGGACCCAGTACTTC.

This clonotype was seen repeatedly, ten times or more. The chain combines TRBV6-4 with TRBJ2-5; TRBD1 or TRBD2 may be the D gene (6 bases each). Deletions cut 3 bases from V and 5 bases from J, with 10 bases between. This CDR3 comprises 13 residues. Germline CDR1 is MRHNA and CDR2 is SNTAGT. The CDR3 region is CASSETGRETQYF. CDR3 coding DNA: TGTGCCAGCAGTGAAACAGGGAGGGAGACCCAGTACTTC.

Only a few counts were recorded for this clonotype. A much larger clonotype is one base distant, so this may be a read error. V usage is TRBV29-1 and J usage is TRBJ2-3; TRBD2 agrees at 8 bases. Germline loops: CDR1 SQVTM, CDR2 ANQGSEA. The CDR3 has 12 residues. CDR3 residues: CSAPLLADTLYF. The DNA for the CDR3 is TGCAGCGCTCCCCTACTAGCGGATACGCTGTATTTT.